The entry that follows covers one T cell receptor beta chain sequence. The data are from a study of blood T cell repertoires in COVID-19. Across the study: PBMCs, B-cell-depleted T cells, or T cells were the source of the cDNA or gDNA that made up the material.

Sequencing was performed with immunoSEQ multiplex PCR; in TCRdb, only in-frame clones are kept and a portion is missing. The data contain some 180,000 clones, 70% to 90% of them singletons. Germline CDR1 is KGHDR and CDR2 is SFDVKD. This CDR3 contains 17 residues. Trimming shortened V by 3 bases and J by 5 bases, and 19 bases separated the two germline ends. The clonotype originates from a woman over 75 with COVID-19, enrolled during active disease. V usage is TRBV24-1 and J usage is TRBJ1-5; weak D call: TRBD1 (5 bases). The sequenced sample was peripheral blood. Here the CDR3 DNA reads TGTGCCACCAGTGATGGGGGGAGAGGGGCGCGTGATCAGCCCCAGCATTTT. This translates into CATSDGGRGARDQPQHF.